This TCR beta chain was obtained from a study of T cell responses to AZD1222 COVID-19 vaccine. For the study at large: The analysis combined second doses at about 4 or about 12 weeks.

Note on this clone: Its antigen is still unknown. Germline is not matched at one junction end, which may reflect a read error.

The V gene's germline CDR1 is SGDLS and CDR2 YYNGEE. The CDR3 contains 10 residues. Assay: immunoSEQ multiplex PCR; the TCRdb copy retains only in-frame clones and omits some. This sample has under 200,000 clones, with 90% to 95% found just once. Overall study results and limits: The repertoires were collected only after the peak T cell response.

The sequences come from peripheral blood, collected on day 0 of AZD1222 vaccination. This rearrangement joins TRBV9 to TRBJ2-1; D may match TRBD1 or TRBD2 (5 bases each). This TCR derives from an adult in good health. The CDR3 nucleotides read TGTGCCAGCACCGACGAAAGGGACCTCTTC. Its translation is CASTDERDLF.